This T cell receptor (beta chain) was recovered during a study of shared clonotypes between healthy human individuals. Overall study: Each donor had three CD4 naive, three CD4 memory, two CD8 naive and one CD8 memory plate. General study results and limits: In general, naive subsets displayed greater estimated richness than memory subsets did. The authors sampled blood alone, and tissue repertoires likely differ.

Method: immunoSEQ multiplex PCR; TCRdb's copy keeps in-frame clones and lacks some. Here the sample spans around 2,000,000 clones, 90% to 95% being singletons. From germline, CDR1 is SGHRS and CDR2 YFSETQ. The CDR3 totals 14 residues. V shed 4 bases and J 8 bases; nucleotides not matched to a gene: 8. Remarks on this clone: Its antigen is undetermined.

The sample consisted of naive CD4+ T cells sorted from blood. Subset of the sample: CD45RA+ positively selected. The chain is built from TRBV5-1 and TRBJ2-1; 8 bases align to TRBD2. This receptor was obtained from a man in his late teens or twenties in good health. Here the CDR3 DNA reads TGCGCCAGCAGCCCCCGACTAGCGTCGGATGAGCAGTTCTTC. Translating gives CASSPRLASDEQFF.